This T cell receptor (beta chain) was captured in a study of T cell responses to AZD1222 COVID-19 vaccine. As for the study in general: Researchers grouped second doses given at about 4 or about 12 weeks into one pool. Whole-study findings and limits: Researchers report vaccine-associated CD4 TCRs spanning spike, with dominance at 160-218 and 743-854. Targeting of unmutated variant regions was reportedly seen in nearly half of spike-specific TCRs.

Germline loops: CDR1 LGHNT, CDR2 FRNRAP. Trimming took 3 bases from V and 8 from J; bases not matched to a gene: 8. CDR3 length equals 15 residues. Regarding this clone: Its antigen remains unidentified.

Assay: immunoSEQ multiplex PCR; the TCRdb copy retains only in-frame clones and omits some. This sample has about 56,000 clones, with 75% to 90% found just once. V is TRBV12-5 and J is TRBJ2-1; TRBD1 matches at 9 bases. The specimen was peripheral blood, collected on day 0 of AZD1222 vaccination. The sequence derives from an adult in good health. In DNA, the CDR3 is TGTGCTAGTGGTTTCGTCGGGACAGGGTATGATGAGCAGTTCTTC. Its protein is CASGFVGTGYDEQFF. Full variable domain (outside the CDR3, taken from reference TRBV12-5 and TRBJ2-1): DARVTQTPRHKVTEMGQEVTMRCQPILGHNTVFWYRQTMMQGLELLAYFRNRAPLDDSGMPKDRFSAEMPDATLATLKIQPSEPRDSAVYFCASGFVGTGYDEQFFGPGTRLTVL.